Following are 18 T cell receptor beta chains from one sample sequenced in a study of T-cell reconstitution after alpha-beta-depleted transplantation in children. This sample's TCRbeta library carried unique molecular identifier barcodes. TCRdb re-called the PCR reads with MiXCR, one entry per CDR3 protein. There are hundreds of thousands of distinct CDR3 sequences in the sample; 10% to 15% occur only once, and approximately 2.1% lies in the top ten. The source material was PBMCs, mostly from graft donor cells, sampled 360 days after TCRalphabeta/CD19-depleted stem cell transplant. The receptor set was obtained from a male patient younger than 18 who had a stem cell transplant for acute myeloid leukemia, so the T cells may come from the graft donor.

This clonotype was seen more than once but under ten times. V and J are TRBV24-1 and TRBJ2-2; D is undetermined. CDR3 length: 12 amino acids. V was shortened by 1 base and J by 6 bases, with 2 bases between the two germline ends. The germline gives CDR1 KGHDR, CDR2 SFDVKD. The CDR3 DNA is TGTGCCACCAGTGATTTCCCCGGGGAGCTGTTTTTT. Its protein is CATSDFPGELFF.

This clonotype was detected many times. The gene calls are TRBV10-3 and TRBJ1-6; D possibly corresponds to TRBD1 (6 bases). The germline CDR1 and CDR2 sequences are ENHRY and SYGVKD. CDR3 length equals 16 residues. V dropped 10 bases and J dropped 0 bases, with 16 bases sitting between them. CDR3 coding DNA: TGTGCCACGCTTCAGGGGCCCAGCTCCTATAATTCACCCCTCCACTTT. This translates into CATLQGPSSYNSPLHF.

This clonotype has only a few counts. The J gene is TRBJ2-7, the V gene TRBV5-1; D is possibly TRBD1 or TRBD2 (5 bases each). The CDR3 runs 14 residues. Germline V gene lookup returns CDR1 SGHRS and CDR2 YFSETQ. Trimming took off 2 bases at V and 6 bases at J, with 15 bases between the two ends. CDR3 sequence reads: CASSLIGAEVEQYF. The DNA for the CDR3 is TGCGCCAGCAGCTTAATCGGGGCCGAGGTCGAGCAGTACTTC.

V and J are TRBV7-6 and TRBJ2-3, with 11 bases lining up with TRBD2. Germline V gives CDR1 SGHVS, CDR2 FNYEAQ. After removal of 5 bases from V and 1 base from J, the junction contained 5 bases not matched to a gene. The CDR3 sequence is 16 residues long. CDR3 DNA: TGTGCCAGCAGCCAAGATAGCGGGAGGGGCACAGATACGCAGTATTTT. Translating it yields CASSQDSGRGTDTQYF.

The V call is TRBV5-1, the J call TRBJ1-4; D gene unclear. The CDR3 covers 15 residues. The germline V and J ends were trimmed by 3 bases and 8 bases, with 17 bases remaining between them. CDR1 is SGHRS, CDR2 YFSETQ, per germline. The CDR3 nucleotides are TGCGCCAGCAGCTCCAACTCCGGGCCCTGGGAAAAACTGTTTTTT. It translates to CASSSNSGPWEKLFF. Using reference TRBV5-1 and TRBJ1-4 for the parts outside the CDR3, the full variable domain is KAGVTQTPRYLIKTRGQQVTLSCSPISGHRSVSWYQQTPGQGLQFLFEYFSETQRNKGNFPGRFSGRQFSNSRSEMNVSTLELGDSALYLCASSSNSGPWEKLFFGSGTQLSVL.

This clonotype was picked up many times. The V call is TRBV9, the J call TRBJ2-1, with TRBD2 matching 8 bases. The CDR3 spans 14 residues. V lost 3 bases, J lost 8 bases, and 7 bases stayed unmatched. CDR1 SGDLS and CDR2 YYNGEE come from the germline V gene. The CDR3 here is CASSGIGLAHEQFF. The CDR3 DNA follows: TGTGCCAGCAGCGGGATAGGACTAGCCCATGAGCAGTTCTTC.

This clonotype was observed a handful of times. The chain's CDR3 is CASSYSIQGGVYEQYF. As DNA, the CDR3 is TGTGCCAGCAGTTACTCGATCCAGGGGGGAGTGTACGAGCAGTACTTC. The chain recombines TRBV6-5 with TRBJ2-7; D may be TRBD1 (7 bases). The CDR3 spans 16 residues. Germline V lookup: CDR1 MNHEY, CDR2 SVGAGI. V lost 0 bases, J lost 4 bases, and 16 bases lay in between.

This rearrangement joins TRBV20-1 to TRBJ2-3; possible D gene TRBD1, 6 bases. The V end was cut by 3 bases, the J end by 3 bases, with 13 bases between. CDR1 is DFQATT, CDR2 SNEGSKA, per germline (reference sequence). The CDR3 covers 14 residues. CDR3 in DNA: TGCAGTGCTAGCCGAGGGGGACCTACAGATACGCAGTATTTT. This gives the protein CSASRGGPTDTQYF.

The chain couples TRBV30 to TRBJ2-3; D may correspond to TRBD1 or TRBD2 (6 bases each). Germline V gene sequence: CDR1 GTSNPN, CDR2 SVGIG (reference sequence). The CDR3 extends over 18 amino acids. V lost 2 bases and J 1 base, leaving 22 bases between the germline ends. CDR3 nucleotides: TGTGCCTGGAGTAAGCTAGACGGGGGCGCCGCTCGCACAGATACGCAGTATTTT. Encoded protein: CAWSKLDGGAARTDTQYF.

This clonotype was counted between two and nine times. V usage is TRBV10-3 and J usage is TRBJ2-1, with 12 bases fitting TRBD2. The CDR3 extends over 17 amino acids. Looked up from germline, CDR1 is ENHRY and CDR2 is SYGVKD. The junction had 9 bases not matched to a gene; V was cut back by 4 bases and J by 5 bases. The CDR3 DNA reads TGTGCCATCAGTGCAACTCTAGCGGGAGGGCCGGACAATGAGCAGTTCTTC. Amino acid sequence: CAISATLAGGPDNEQFF.

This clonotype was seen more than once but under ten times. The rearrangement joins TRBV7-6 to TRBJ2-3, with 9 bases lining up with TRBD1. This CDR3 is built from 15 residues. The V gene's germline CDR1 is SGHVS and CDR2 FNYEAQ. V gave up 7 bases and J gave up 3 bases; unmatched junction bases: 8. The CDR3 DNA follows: TGTGCCAGCACCTGGGACAGGGAGGGAACAGATACGCAGTATTTT. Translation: CASTWDREGTDTQYF.

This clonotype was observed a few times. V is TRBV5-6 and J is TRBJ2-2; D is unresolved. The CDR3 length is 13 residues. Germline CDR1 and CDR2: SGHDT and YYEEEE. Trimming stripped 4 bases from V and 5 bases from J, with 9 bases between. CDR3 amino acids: CASSATATGELFF. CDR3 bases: TGTGCCAGCAGCGCAACAGCTACCGGGGAGCTGTTTTTT.

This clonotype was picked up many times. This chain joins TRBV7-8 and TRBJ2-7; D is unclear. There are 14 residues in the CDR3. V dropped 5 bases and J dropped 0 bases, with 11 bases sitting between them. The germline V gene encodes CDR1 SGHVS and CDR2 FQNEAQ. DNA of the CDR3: TGTGCCAGCAGCAAAGGGCGGATCTCCTACGAGCAGTACTTC. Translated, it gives CASSKGRISYEQYF.

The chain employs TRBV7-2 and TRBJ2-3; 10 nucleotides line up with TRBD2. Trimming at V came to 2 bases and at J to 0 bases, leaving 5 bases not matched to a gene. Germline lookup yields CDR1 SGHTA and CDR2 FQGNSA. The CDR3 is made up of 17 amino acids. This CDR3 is CASSLMPSGSSTDTQYF. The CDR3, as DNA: TGTGCCAGCAGCTTAATGCCTAGCGGGAGCAGCACAGATACGCAGTATTTT.

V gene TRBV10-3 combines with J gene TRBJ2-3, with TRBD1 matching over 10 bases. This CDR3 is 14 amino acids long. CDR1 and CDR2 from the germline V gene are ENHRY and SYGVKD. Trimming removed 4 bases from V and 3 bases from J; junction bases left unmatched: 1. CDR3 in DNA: TGTGCCATCAGTGGGGACAGGGGTACAGATACGCAGTATTTT. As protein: CAISGDRGTDTQYF.

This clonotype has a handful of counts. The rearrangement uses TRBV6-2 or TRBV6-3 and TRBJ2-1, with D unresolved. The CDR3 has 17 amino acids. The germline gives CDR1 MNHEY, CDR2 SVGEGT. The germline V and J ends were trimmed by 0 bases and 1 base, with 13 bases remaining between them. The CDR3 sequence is CASSYSRRLASYNEQFF. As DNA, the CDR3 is TGTGCCAGCAGTTACTCGAGAAGGTTAGCTTCCTACAATGAGCAGTTCTTC.

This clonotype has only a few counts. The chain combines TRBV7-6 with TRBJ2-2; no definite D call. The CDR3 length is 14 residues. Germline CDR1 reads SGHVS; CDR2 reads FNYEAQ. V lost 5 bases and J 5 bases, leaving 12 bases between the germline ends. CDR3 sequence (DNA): TGTGCCAGCAGCCTTCAATTTGGGACCGGGGAGCTGTTTTTT. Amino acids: CASSLQFGTGELFF.

CDR3 sequence (DNA): TGTGCCAGCAGTTACTCGTCCGGGAGTGTATATACCGGGGAGCTGTTTTTT. It yields the protein CASSYSSGSVYTGELFF. The rearrangement links TRBV6-5 to TRBJ2-2, with D possibly matching TRBD2 (6 bases). CDR1 is MNHEY, CDR2 SVGAGI, per germline. V was shortened by 0 bases and J by 5 bases, with 16 bases between the two germline ends. The CDR3 spans 17 residues.